The 4 T cell receptor beta chains in this list originate from one sample, sequenced in a study of cytomegalovirus exposure and HLA in healthy donors. The PCR contained 60 Vbeta and 13 Jbeta primers. Sequencing used immunoSEQ multiplex PCR; TCRdb keeps in-frame clones, though not all of them. The sample has tens of thousands of clones, less than 80% seen once. The sequencing sample was made of PBMCs. These receptors all stem from a man aged 25-45 years in good health and CMV-seronegative.

The rearrangement links TRBV4-2 to TRBJ1-2, with TRBD1 identical over 9 bases. CDR3 size: 14 residues. V lost 2 bases and J lost 7; bases outside the gene matches: 5. Germline CDR1 is LGHNA and CDR2 is YNFKEQ. The CDR3 is CASSQPGQGPGYTF. CDR3 nucleotide sequence: TGTGCCAGCAGCCAACCGGGACAGGGTCCTGGCTACACCTTC.

Points on this clone: The junction does not match germline at one end; this may be a read error. The chain employs TRBV7-9 and TRBJ1-1; D possibly corresponds to TRBD1 (5 bases). The germline gives CDR1 SEHNR, CDR2 FQNEAQ (reference sequence). The length of the CDR3 is 12 residues. In DNA, the CDR3 is TGTTCCAGCACCGAGTCCAGGGAACAAGCTTTCTTT. The encoded protein is CSSTESREQAFF.

V and J are TRBV19 and TRBJ2-1; D not resolved. The germline V gene encodes CDR1 LNHDA and CDR2 SQIVND (reference sequence). The CDR3 extends over 14 amino acids. Trimming cost V 5 bases and J 6 bases, with 14 bases left between them. The CDR3 DNA follows: TGTGCCAGTAGTCAACCCCTTGTGGCCAATGAGCAGTTCTTC. It yields the protein CASSQPLVANEQFF.

With regard to this clone: One end of the junction varies from germline; a read error may be responsible. The chain carries TRBV7-6 and TRBJ1-2; TRBD1 is a possible D gene (5 bases). CDR1 SGHVS and CDR2 FNYEAQ come from the germline V gene. The CDR3 spans 13 residues. The CDR3 DNA is TGTGCCAGCAGCTTAGCGGAAGGGGCTGGCTACCCCTTC. As protein: CASSLAEGAGYPF. Complete variable domain (other parts from reference TRBV7-6 and TRBJ1-2): GAGVSQSPRYKVTKRGQDVALRCDPISGHVSLYWYRQALGQGPEFLTYFNYEAQQDKSGLPNDRFSAERPEGSISTLTIQRTEQRDSAMYRCASSLAEGAGYPFGSGTRLTVV.